This T cell receptor beta chain appears in the sequencing data of a study of cytomegalovirus exposure and HLA in healthy donors. The study's findings and limits: Under in vitro conditions, three CMV-associated chains were confirmed as specific for CMV antigens.

PCR primers comprised 60 Vbeta and 13 Jbeta primers. The table came from immunoSEQ multiplex PCR; TCRdb's copy has only in-frame clones and leaves some out. This sample carries 150,000 to 200,000 clones, 75% to 80% of them seen once, and the ten largest clones take 5% to 6%. Concerning this clone itself: The antigen remains undetermined.

This receptor was taken from a woman aged 25 to 39 in good health and CMV-seropositive. Sequenced input: PBMCs.

This CDR3 is CASSLSSDRHNEQFF. The CDR3, as DNA: TGCGCCAGCAGCTTGTCTTCGGACAGACACAATGAGCAGTTCTTC. The rearrangement uses TRBV5-1 and TRBJ2-1; tentative D call: TRBD1 (6 bases). CDR1 SGHRS and CDR2 YFSETQ come from the germline V gene. Trimming stripped 1 base from V and 5 bases from J, with 13 bases between. This CDR3 contains 15 residues.